Sequencing of this T cell receptor beta chain was carried out in a study of blood T cell repertoires in COVID-19. The table came from immunoSEQ multiplex PCR; TCRdb's copy has only in-frame clones and leaves some out. The sample comprises 350,000 or so clones, around 85% of which are singletons, and roughly 4.2% rests with the top ten. Sequencing was performed on PBMCs or T cells enriched from blood (not recorded which). The receptor was derived from a woman aged 40 to 50 with acute COVID-19.

The CDR3 DNA is TGCGCCAGCAGCCTTTTCCAGGGGACGAACACTGAAGCTTTCTTT. Translated: CASSLFQGTNTEAFF. The chain is built from TRBV5-1 and TRBJ1-1, with D tentatively TRBD1 (6 bases). Germline V lookup: CDR1 SGHRS, CDR2 YFSETQ. The CDR3 sequence is 15 residues long. The V end lost 4 bases, the J end lost 1 base, and 14 bases lay between the germline ends.